These 32 T cell receptor beta chains originate from one sample sequenced in a study of Graves' ophthalmopathy and Graves' hyperthyroidism. Amplification from RNA transcripts yielded the TCR beta CDR3 regions. HTBI primers primed a first-round RT-PCR, and a second-round multiplex PCR followed. TCRdb recomputed calls from the multiplex PCR reads with MiXCR, one row per CDR3 protein. The table includes 360,000 or so distinct CDR3 sequences, around 17% detected once. The source material was peripheral blood. All receptors derive from a woman in her late teens or twenties with Graves' ophthalmopathy.

In its sample, this clonotype was seen many times. A read error may explain this, as a much larger clone is one base away. The rearrangement joins TRBV28 to TRBJ1-6; D remains unclear. Per germline, CDR1 MDHEN and CDR2 SYDVKM. This CDR3 contains 14 residues. Written as DNA, the CDR3 is TGTGCCAGCGGTTTAGGAGGAGACAATTCACCCCTCCACTTT. This translates into CASGLGGDNSPLHF.

In its sample, this clonotype was seen many times. The chain uses TRBV6-6 and TRBJ2-7; D may correspond to TRBD1 or TRBD2 (5 bases each). V was trimmed by 10 bases and J by 2 bases, leaving 18 bases between them. The CDR3 length is 14 residues. Germline loops: CDR1 MNHNY, CDR2 SVGAGI (reference sequence). The CDR3 DNA follows: TGTGCCAAAAGACTTCGGGACGGGCCCTACGAGCAGTACTTC. Encoded protein: CAKRLRDGPYEQYF.

In this sample, this clonotype turned up many times. This chain joins TRBV28 and TRBJ2-7; D gene unclear. The CDR3 is 13 amino acids. CDR1 and CDR2 (germline): MDHEN, SYDVKM. V lost 4 bases and J 3 bases, leaving 10 bases between the germline ends. CDR3 loop: CASSSWGSYEQYF. For the CDR3, the DNA is TGTGCCAGCAGTTCGTGGGGAAGCTACGAGCAGTACTTC.

This clonotype was seen many times. The chain recombines TRBV15 with TRBJ1-5; possible D gene TRBD1, 5 bases. The length of the CDR3 is 16 residues. CDR1 and CDR2 from the germline V gene are LNHNV and YYDKDF (reference sequence). With 0 bases removed from V and 1 base from J, the gap between germline ends came to 10 bases. This CDR3 reads CATSRDFGDSNQPQHF. DNA for the CDR3: TGTGCCACCAGCAGAGATTTTGGGGACAGCAATCAGCCCCAGCATTTT. Complete variable domain (other parts from reference TRBV15 and TRBJ1-5): DAMVIQNPRYQVTQFGKPVTLSCSQTLNHNVMYWYQQKSSQAPKLLFHYYDKDFNNEADTPDNFQSRRPNTSFCFLDIRSPGLGDTAMYLCATSRDFGDSNQPQHFGDGTRLSIL.

The chain carries TRBV6-2 or TRBV6-3 and TRBJ1-6; the match to TRBD1 covers 12 bases. The CDR3 contains 15 residues. With 8 bases clipped from V and 9 bases from J, the junction kept 8 bases outside the gene matches. From germline, CDR1 is MNHEY and CDR2 SVGEGT. The chain's CDR3 is CASGDRGRLTSPLHF. Written as DNA, the CDR3 is TGTGCCAGCGGGGACAGGGGGCGATTAACTTCACCCCTCCACTTT.

This clonotype was seen repeatedly, ten times or more. The chain has TRBV27 and TRBJ2-7, with 7 bases matching TRBD1. The ends lost 4 bases at V and 0 bases at J; junction bases unmatched: 12. Germline lookup yields CDR1 MNHEY and CDR2 SMNVEV (reference sequence). The CDR3 contains 17 residues. CDR3 bases: TGTGCCAGCAGTTCTAGGATGAGGGGGCGAAGCTCCTACGAGCAGTACTTC. This codes for CASSSRMRGRSSYEQYF.

This clonotype has a count of ten or more. This chain links TRBV6-1 with TRBJ2-3, with D perhaps matching TRBD1 (6 bases). CDR3 length equals 15 residues. CDR1 MNHNS and CDR2 SASEGT come from the germline V gene. Trimming took 6 bases from V and 0 from J, leaving 13 bases between them. Here the CDR3 reads CASRQQGASTDTQYF. In DNA, the CDR3 is TGTGCCAGCAGGCAACAGGGCGCTAGCACAGATACGCAGTATTTT.

The sample holds many counts of this clonotype. The genes are TRBV7-2 and TRBJ1-1; 8 bases agree with TRBD1. This CDR3 is built from 15 residues. CDR1 SGHTA and CDR2 FQGNSA come from the germline V gene. J lost 5 bases, V lost 5 bases, and 10 bases had no gene match. The CDR3 DNA is TGTGCCAGCAGCCTAAGGACAGGGAGGAGGACTGAAGCTTTCTTT. Translating gives CASSLRTGRRTEAFF. Together with reference TRBV7-2 and TRBJ1-1, the CDR3 gives the full variable domain: GAGVSQSPSNKVTEKGKDVELRCDPISGHTALYWYRQSLGQGLEFLIYFQGNSAPDKSGLPSDRFSAERTGGSVSTLTIQRTQQEDSAVYLCASSLRTGRRTEAFFGQGTRLTVV.

This clonotype was detected many times. The chain is built from TRBV4-3 and TRBJ1-1; D call uncertain. There are 14 residues in the CDR3. Germline CDR1 is LGHNA and CDR2 is YSLEER. V lost 4 bases and J 4 bases, leaving 13 bases between the germline ends. This CDR3 reads CASSPQSLGTEAFF. The CDR3 DNA sequence: TGCGCCAGCAGCCCTCAGTCCTTGGGCACTGAAGCTTTCTTT.

V gene TRBV18 combines with J gene TRBJ1-3; D is ambiguous. Germline CDR1 reads KGHSH; CDR2 reads LQKENI. CDR3 size: 16 residues. The germline V and J ends were trimmed by 3 bases and 0 bases, with 12 bases remaining between them. The CDR3 DNA is TGTGCCAGCTCACCCATCCAACGACACTCTGGAAACACCATATATTTT. Translation: CASSPIQRHSGNTIYF.

This clonotype has at least ten counts. The chain joins TRBV24-1 to TRBJ1-5; the D gene is possibly TRBD1 (5 bases). CDR1 is KGHDR and CDR2 is SFDVKD in the germline V gene. The length of the CDR3 is 13 residues. V dropped 9 bases and J dropped 4 bases, with 12 bases sitting between them. The CDR3 sequence: CATDGTNNQPQHF. CDR3 sequence (DNA): TGTGCCACCGACGGGACTAATAATCAGCCCCAGCATTTT.

This clonotype was found many times. The V and J genes are TRBV11-2 and TRBJ1-5; 9 bases are shared with TRBD1. The J segment lost 0 bases and the V segment lost 4 bases, leaving 7 bases of the junction unmatched. The CDR3 is made up of 17 amino acids. Germline V gives CDR1 SGHAT, CDR2 FQNNGV. Written as DNA, the CDR3 is TGTGCCAGCAGCTCTCGGACAGGGGCGAATAGCAATCAGCCCCAGCATTTT. It codes for CASSSRTGANSNQPQHF.

In this sample, this clonotype turned up many times. The chain has TRBV6-2 or TRBV6-3 and TRBJ2-7; the match to TRBD2 covers 11 bases. J was trimmed by 3 bases and V by 7 bases; bases with no gene match: 11. Germline V gene data show CDR1 as MNHEY and CDR2 as SVGEGT. This CDR3 contains 16 residues. CDR3: CASTFRLAGRYYEQYF. The CDR3 DNA sequence: TGTGCCAGCACTTTTAGACTAGCGGGGCGATACTACGAGCAGTACTTC.

This clonotype has at least ten counts. J is TRBJ2-5 and V is TRBV7-2; TRBD2 matches at 8 bases. The germline gives CDR1 SGHTA, CDR2 FQGNSA. The junction had 8 bases not matched to a gene; V was cut back by 7 bases and J by 4 bases. The CDR3 loop spans 14 amino acids. The chain's CDR3 is CASILRGGPETQYF. CDR3 DNA: TGTGCCAGCATACTCCGGGGGGGACCAGAGACCCAGTACTTC.

Ten or more counts support this clonotype. This rearrangement joins TRBV7-2 to TRBJ2-7; 12 bases are a match to TRBD2. The CDR3 is 15 amino acids. Per germline, CDR1 SGHTA and CDR2 FQGNSA. V lost 6 bases and J lost 3; bases outside the gene matches: 6. The CDR3 DNA is TGTGCCAGCAGACTAGCGGGAGGAGGAAACTACGAGCAGTACTTC. The encoded protein is CASRLAGGGNYEQYF.

This clonotype was observed many times. V gene TRBV6-2 or TRBV6-3 combines with J gene TRBJ1-2, with unresolved D. Germline lookup yields CDR1 MNHEY and CDR2 SVGEGT. V was pared by 6 bases and J by 6 bases, with 14 bases between. The CDR3 is 13 amino acids. CDR3 in DNA: TGTGCCAGCAGCCCCCTATTGGGAGATGGCTACACCTTC. Encoded protein: CASSPLLGDGYTF.

This clonotype was counted many times. V is TRBV7-3 and J is TRBJ1-1, with TRBD1 as a possible D gene (5 bases). Looked up from germline, CDR1 is SGHTA and CDR2 is FQGTGA. This CDR3 comprises 13 residues. The germline V and J ends were trimmed by 6 bases and 1 base, with 9 bases remaining between them. This CDR3 reads CASSQDKNTEAFF. DNA for the CDR3: TGTGCCAGCAGTCAGGACAAGAACACTGAAGCTTTCTTT.

At least ten counts were recorded for this clonotype. This may stem from a read error, because a much larger clone lies one nucleotide away. The rearrangement joins TRBV19 to TRBJ1-1; D is unclear. The CDR3 runs 13 residues. V lost 11 bases to trimming and J lost 1 base, with 14 bases between them. From germline, CDR1 is LNHDA and CDR2 SQIVND (reference sequence). CDR3 sequence reads: CAGQVFTNTEAFF. The CDR3 bases are TGTGCCGGTCAAGTTTTTACGAACACTGAAGCTTTCTTT.

This clonotype was seen repeatedly, ten times or more. The rearrangement links TRBV6-1 to TRBJ1-1, with a possible D match to TRBD1 (5 bases). The V gene lost 6 bases and the J gene lost 1 base, with 12 bases spanning the gap. The CDR3 has 14 residues. Germline CDR1 MNHNS, CDR2 SASEGT. CDR3 region: CASREWQGNTEAFF. CDR3 nucleotide sequence: TGTGCCAGCAGGGAATGGCAGGGGAACACTGAAGCTTTCTTT.

There are many counts of this clonotype. The CDR3 bases are TGCAGTGCTAGAGGGGGGGGGGGCAATCAGCCCCAGCATTTT. Translating gives CSARGGGGNQPQHF. The chain is built from TRBV20-1 and TRBJ1-5; TRBD1 might be the D (5 bases). CDR3 length: 14 amino acids. Germline CDR1 and CDR2: DFQATT and SNEGSKA (reference sequence). The V and J ends lost 1 base and 2 bases respectively, with 9 bases between them.

The sample holds many counts of this clonotype. This chain links TRBV27 with TRBJ2-3; 8 bases align to TRBD2. This CDR3 is built from 15 residues. Losses at the gene ends were 2 bases for V and 8 bases for J; bases not matched to a gene: 9. The V gene's germline CDR1 is MNHEY and CDR2 SMNVEV (reference sequence). CDR3 residues: CASSLLGRASGTQYF. The CDR3 DNA sequence: TGTGCCAGCAGTTTACTCGGGAGGGCGTCGGGTACGCAGTATTTT.

The rearrangement joins TRBV7-2 to TRBJ1-1; no clear D. This CDR3 comprises 14 residues. Germline assignment: CDR1 SGHTA and CDR2 FQGNSA. Trimming took off 6 bases at V and 1 base at J, with 12 bases between the two ends. CDR3 in amino acids: CASSPGNWNTEAFF. CDR3 in DNA: TGTGCCAGCAGTCCGGGAAATTGGAACACTGAAGCTTTCTTT.

The rearrangement joins TRBV20-1 to TRBJ1-2, with D perhaps TRBD1 (6 bases). Germline V gene data show CDR1 as DFQATT and CDR2 as SNEGSKA (reference sequence). The CDR3 has 13 residues. V was pared by 3 bases and J by 8 bases, with 16 bases between. CDR3 protein: CSASFPVRGGYTF. The CDR3 nucleotides read TGCAGTGCTAGTTTTCCGGTTAGGGGGGGCTACACCTTC.

This clonotype occurred many times. This chain connects TRBV4-1 to TRBJ2-7, with 9 bases matching TRBD2. CDR1 MGHRA and CDR2 YSYEKL come from the germline V gene. CDR3 length: 19 residues. J was trimmed by 3 bases and V by 0 bases; bases with no gene match: 15. CDR3 DNA: TGCGCCAGCAGCCAAGATCGATACGGACTGGGTAGCGGGAGCTACGAGCAGTACTTC. This codes for CASSQDRYGLGSGSYEQYF.

Ten or more counts support this clonotype. The gene calls are TRBV7-2 and TRBJ2-7, with TRBD2 as a possible D gene (5 bases). The CDR3 has 14 amino acids. Trimming pared 3 bases from V and 1 base from J, leaving 10 bases between. In germline, CDR1 is SGHTA, CDR2 FQGNSA. The DNA for the CDR3 is TGTGCCAGCAGCTTCAGCGGAACTTCCTACGAGCAGTACTTC. This codes for CASSFSGTSYEQYF. Full variable domain (missing parts from reference TRBV7-2 and TRBJ2-7): GAGVSQSPSNKVTEKGKDVELRCDPISGHTALYWYRQSLGQGLEFLIYFQGNSAPDKSGLPSDRFSAERTGGSVSTLTIQRTQQEDSAVYLCASSFSGTSYEQYFGPGTRLTVT.

This clonotype was recorded at least ten times. This chain links TRBV13 with TRBJ2-2; a weak D match, TRBD1 (6 bases). The CDR3 has 15 amino acids. V dropped 1 base and J dropped 4 bases, with 10 bases sitting between them. Germline V gene data show CDR1 as PRHDT and CDR2 as FYEKMQ (reference sequence). The CDR3 protein is CASSLEGDRTGELFF. The CDR3 nucleotides are TGTGCCAGCAGCTTAGAGGGGGACCGCACCGGGGAGCTGTTTTTT.

This clonotype was counted many times. The chain couples TRBV18 to TRBJ1-1, with D unresolved. The germline gives CDR1 KGHSH, CDR2 LQKENI. Between the trimmed V and J ends, which lost 1 base and 1 base, there was a span of 10 bases. The CDR3 contains 15 residues. The CDR3 protein is CASSPLSGPNTEAFF. CDR3 DNA: TGTGCCAGCTCACCACTATCCGGGCCGAACACTGAAGCTTTCTTT.

V gene TRBV6-1 combines with J gene TRBJ2-2; TRBD1 agrees at 10 bases. The germline V gene encodes CDR1 MNHNS and CDR2 SASEGT. The CDR3 length is 16 residues. With V trimmed by 5 bases and J by 1 base, 4 bases remained unmatched. The CDR3 DNA is TGTGCCAGCAGTCGACGGGACAGGGGGAACACCGGGGAGCTGTTTTTT. Translating it yields CASSRRDRGNTGELFF.

This clonotype was seen repeatedly, ten times or more. V is TRBV12-3 or TRBV12-4 and J is TRBJ2-7; D is possibly TRBD1 or TRBD2 (6 bases each). Trimming took off 2 bases at V and 5 bases at J, with 13 bases between the two ends. This CDR3 has 14 residues. CDR3 sequence reads: CASSLRGRGDEQYF. The CDR3 DNA sequence: TGTGCCAGCAGTTTACGGGGGCGGGGCGACGAGCAGTACTTC.

This clonotype was seen repeatedly, ten times or more. The rearrangement joins TRBV6-2 or TRBV6-3 to TRBJ1-1; D possibly corresponds to TRBD1 (5 bases). V gave up 4 bases and J gave up 5 bases, with 14 bases separating them. The CDR3 length is 14 residues. Germline lookup yields CDR1 MNHEY and CDR2 SVGEGT. The DNA for the CDR3 is TGTGCCAGCAGTTTCCAAGGGTGGGGGACTGAAGCTTTCTTT. Its translation is CASSFQGWGTEAFF.

This clonotype came up many times. This sequence joins TRBV12-3 or TRBV12-4 and TRBJ1-2; D uncertain. Trimming cost V 3 bases and J 6 bases, with 5 bases left between them. The CDR3 consists of 11 residues. The CDR3 region is CASSFGDGYTF. In nucleotides, the CDR3 is TGTGCCAGCAGTTTCGGGGATGGCTACACCTTC.

The chain combines TRBV28 with TRBJ1-2; tentative D call: TRBD1 (6 bases). The CDR3 contains 13 residues. Trimming left V 2 bases short and J 6 bases short, with 10 bases between. From germline, CDR1 is MDHEN and CDR2 SYDVKM. CDR3 amino acids: CASSLRGIDGYTF. DNA of the CDR3: TGTGCCAGCAGTTTAAGGGGGATCGATGGCTACACCTTC.